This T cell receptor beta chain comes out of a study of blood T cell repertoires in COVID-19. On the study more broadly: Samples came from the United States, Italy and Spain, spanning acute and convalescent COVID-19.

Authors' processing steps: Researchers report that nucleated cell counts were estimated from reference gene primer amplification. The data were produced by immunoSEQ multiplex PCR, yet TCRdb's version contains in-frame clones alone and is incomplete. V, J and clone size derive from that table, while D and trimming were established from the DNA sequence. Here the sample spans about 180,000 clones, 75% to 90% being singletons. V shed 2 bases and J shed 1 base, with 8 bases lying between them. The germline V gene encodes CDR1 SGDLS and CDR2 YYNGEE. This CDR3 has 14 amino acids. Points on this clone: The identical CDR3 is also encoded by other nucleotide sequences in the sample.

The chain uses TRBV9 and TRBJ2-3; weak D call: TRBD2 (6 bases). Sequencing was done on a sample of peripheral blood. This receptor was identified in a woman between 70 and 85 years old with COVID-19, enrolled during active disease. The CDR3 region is CASSVEGGTDTQYF. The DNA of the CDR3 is TGTGCCAGCAGCGTGGAGGGCGGCACAGATACGCAGTATTTT.